This T cell receptor (beta chain) is from a study of cytomegalovirus exposure and HLA in healthy donors. Study-wide findings and caveats: CMV serostatus alone was available as immune exposure information. A few of the chains that were CMV-associated were confirmed in vitro to be specific for CMV antigens. Some highly shared sequence variants likely arose as a pipeline artifact.

For this clone: Its antigen remains unidentified.

The ends were cut back, 0 bases at V and 4 bases at J, with 12 bases in the middle. CDR3 length: 15 amino acids. In germline, CDR1 is MNHEY, CDR2 SVGAGI. Likely unrecorded immune exposures existed in these nominally healthy donors. The PCR had 60 Vbeta and 13 Jbeta primers. The table came from immunoSEQ multiplex PCR; TCRdb's copy has only in-frame clones and leaves some out. This table holds under 150,000 clones, 70% to 85% found once. The sequenced material came from PBMCs. The TCR originated in a woman between 50 and 59 years old in good health and CMV-seropositive. The V call is TRBV6-5, the J call TRBJ1-2; tentative D call: TRBD1 (5 bases). Here the CDR3 DNA reads TGTGCCAGCAGTTACTCGAATCGACAGCTCTATGGCTACACCTTC. Its translation: CASSYSNRQLYGYTF.